This T cell receptor beta chain derives from a study of blood T cell repertoires in COVID-19. Study summary: Nucleic acid was either cDNA or gDNA, and it came from T cells, B-cell-depleted T cells, or PBMCs.

Authors' methods: It was from reference gene primer amplification that nucleated cell counts were estimated. Sequencing used immunoSEQ multiplex PCR; TCRdb keeps in-frame clones, though not all of them. V and J calls and clone size are given by that table; D and trimming were obtained from the DNA. The sample gives roughly 77,000 clones, more than 80% of which show up once; over 6.5% is in the top ten. In its sample, this clone was seen once. Sequencing was performed on peripheral blood. This clonotype originated in an elderly woman with active COVID-19.

The CDR3 sequence: CVRSLVSVGSPGNIQYF. DNA for the CDR3: TGTGTCAGAAGCTTAGTATCGGTCGGATCGCCGGGGAACATTCAGTACTTC. The rearrangement joins TRBV7-5 to TRBJ2-4; TRBD2, the table's D call, lacks a check against the DNA. TRBV7-5 represents a pseudogene. CDR3 length equals 17 residues.